This TCR beta chain derives from a study of control samples from healthy donors and cancer patients (TCRdb year 2020). A remark on this clone: This clone's antigen is unknown. No base qualities exist here, and no much larger clone lies one base off it.

V is pruned by 10 bases and J by 7 bases, leaving 9 bases of the junction without a gene match. For CDR1 and CDR2, the germline V gene lists MDHEN and SYDVKM. The CDR3 runs 13 residues from the cysteine to the phenylalanine. CDR3 DNA is the only sequence kept; it has 39 bases, read in frame from the first base. Library method: the immunoSEQ multiplex PCR assay. What TCRdb holds here is the immuneACCESS table cut down to in-frame rearrangements. Part of the clones is not present; checked against another copy, under half of the missing clones reflect an unresolved V gene, and the others are unexplained. Across this sample there are about 180,000 clones, with 85% to 95% seen only once. The ten top clones hold more than 1.3% of the sample.

The TCR was taken from a man in his thirties or forties in good health. The sample consisted of blood. This chain is built from TRBV28 and TRBJ2-1; TRBD2 aligns with 8 central bases. The nucleotide sequence reads as follows: TGTGCCAACGGGGGGGCTAGACGGAATGAGCAGTTCTTC. Its protein is CANGGARRNEQFF.